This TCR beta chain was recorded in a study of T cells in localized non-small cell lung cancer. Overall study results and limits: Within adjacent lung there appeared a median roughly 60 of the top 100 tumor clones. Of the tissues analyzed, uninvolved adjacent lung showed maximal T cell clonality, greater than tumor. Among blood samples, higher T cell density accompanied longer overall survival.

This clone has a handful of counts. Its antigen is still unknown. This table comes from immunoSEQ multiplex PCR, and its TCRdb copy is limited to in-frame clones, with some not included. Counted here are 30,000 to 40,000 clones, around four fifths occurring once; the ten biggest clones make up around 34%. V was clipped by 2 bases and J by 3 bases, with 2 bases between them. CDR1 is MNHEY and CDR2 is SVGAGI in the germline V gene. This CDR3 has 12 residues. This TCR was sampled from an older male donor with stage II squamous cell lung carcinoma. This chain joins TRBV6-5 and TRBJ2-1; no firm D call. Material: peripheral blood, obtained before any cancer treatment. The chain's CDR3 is CASSYGYNEQFF. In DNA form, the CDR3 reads TGTGCCAGCAGTTACGGCTACAATGAGCAGTTCTTC.